The 31 T cell receptor beta chains reported below all come from one sample, sequenced in a study of blood T cell repertoires in COVID-19. The assay was immunoSEQ multiplex PCR, and TCRdb's table has in-frame clones only and misses some. The sample includes 140,000 to 150,000 clones, approximately 87% of them seen just once. Sequencing was done on a sample of peripheral blood. The source of these receptors is a man aged 50-60 years who had recovered from COVID-19.

This chain connects TRBV6-2 or TRBV6-3 to TRBJ2-7, with TRBD1 matching 8 bases. The trim removed 2 bases at V and 2 bases at J, leaving 11 bases unmatched. This CDR3 is built from 17 residues. CDR1 MNHEY and CDR2 SVGEGT come from the germline V gene. CDR3 in amino acids: CASSYPTGTGQTYEQYF. CDR3 sequence (DNA): TGTGCCAGCAGTTACCCAACCGGGACAGGACAAACCTACGAGCAGTACTTC.

V is TRBV5-4 and J is TRBJ1-1; TRBD1 matches 9 bases. CDR3 length: 15 amino acids. Germline CDR1 reads SGHNT; CDR2 reads YYREEE (reference sequence). The junction had 8 bases not matched to a gene; V was cut back by 4 bases and J by 4 bases. The CDR3 reads CASSPTGGWVTEAFF. The CDR3 DNA is TGTGCCAGCAGCCCTACAGGGGGCTGGGTCACTGAAGCTTTCTTT.

The rearrangement links TRBV6-5 to TRBJ1-2; D is undetermined. With 6 bases removed from V and 6 bases from J, the gap between germline ends came to 8 bases. There are 11 residues in the CDR3. CDR1 and CDR2 from the germline V gene are MNHEY and SVGAGI. The DNA of the CDR3 is TGTGCCAGCAGGTATCTTGATGGCTACACCTTC. As protein: CASRYLDGYTF.

The chain employs TRBV11-3 and TRBJ1-4; D might be TRBD1 (6 bases). V lost 5 bases, J lost 7 bases, and 17 bases lay in between. Germline CDR1 SGHNT, CDR2 YENEEA. The CDR3 covers 15 residues. In DNA, the CDR3 is TGTGCCAGCAGCGGTCCCGGACAGTCAGGTGAAAAACTGTTTTTT. Its translation is CASSGPGQSGEKLFF.

The chain links TRBV5-1 to TRBJ1-1; 7 bases line up with TRBD1. J lost 6 bases, V lost 4 bases, and 9 bases had no gene match. The length of the CDR3 is 14 residues. Germline CDR1 SGHRS, CDR2 YFSETQ. The CDR3 DNA sequence: TGCGCCAGCAGCGATACCGGGACAGTAGCTGAAGCTTTCTTT. The encoded protein is CASSDTGTVAEAFF. The full variable domain, its missing parts supplied by reference TRBV5-1 and TRBJ1-1, is KAGVTQTPRYLIKTRGQQVTLSCSPISGHRSVSWYQQTPGQGLQFLFEYFSETQRNKGNFPGRFSGRQFSNSRSEMNVSTLELGDSALYLCASSDTGTVAEAFFGQGTRLTVV.

V gene TRBV13 combines with J gene TRBJ1-5; D is unresolved. V was clipped by 5 bases and J by 0 bases, with 5 bases between them. Germline V gene data show CDR1 as PRHDT and CDR2 as FYEKMQ (reference sequence). CDR3 length equals 13 residues. CDR3 bases: TGTGCCAGCAGCATAAATAGCAATCAGCCCCAGCATTTT. Encoded protein: CASSINSNQPQHF.

The rearrangement uses TRBV7-3 and TRBJ2-3, with 10 bases matching TRBD2. Germline assignment: CDR1 SGHTA and CDR2 FQGTGA. V shed 5 bases, J shed 5 bases, and the junction held 4 bases outside the gene matches. The CDR3 extends over 14 amino acids. The CDR3: CASSTGLAVDTQYF. The CDR3 DNA sequence: TGTGCCAGCAGCACCGGACTAGCGGTAGATACGCAGTATTTT.

The chain has TRBV5-6 and TRBJ1-4; D is uncertain. V was trimmed by 0 bases and J by 8 bases, leaving 11 bases between them. This CDR3 contains 14 residues. The V gene's germline CDR1 is SGHDT and CDR2 YYEEEE. Here the CDR3 reads CASSLAERGEKLFF. The CDR3 DNA follows: TGTGCCAGCAGCTTGGCCGAAAGAGGCGAAAAACTGTTTTTT.

The chain carries TRBV18 and TRBJ1-6; D possibly corresponds to TRBD1 (5 bases). Trimming shortened V by 6 bases and J by 7 bases, and 13 bases separated the two germline ends. This CDR3 has 14 amino acids. Germline CDR1 KGHSH, CDR2 LQKENI. CDR3 in DNA: TGTGCCAGCTCCGCGGGACTGGCGAATTCACCCCTCCACTTT. As protein: CASSAGLANSPLHF.

The chain links TRBV7-9 to TRBJ1-1; possibly TRBD1 for D (5 bases). V was trimmed by 4 bases and J by 7 bases, leaving 10 bases between them. CDR3 length: 12 residues. Germline assignment: CDR1 SEHNR and CDR2 FQNEAQ (reference sequence). The CDR3 spells CASSYVDNEAFF. The CDR3 DNA reads as TGTGCCAGCAGCTACGTGGACAATGAAGCTTTCTTT.

The gene calls are TRBV6-5 and TRBJ2-6; D may be TRBD1 (6 bases). Germline CDR1 and CDR2: MNHEY and SVGAGI. The V gene lost 9 bases and the J gene lost 0 bases, with 12 bases spanning the gap. CDR3 length: 15 residues. The chain's CDR3 is CASRGQHSGANVLTF. In nucleotides, the CDR3 is TGTGCCAGTAGAGGACAGCACTCTGGGGCCAACGTCCTGACTTTC.

J is TRBJ2-5 and V is TRBV10-1, with 9 nucleotides matching TRBD2. V lost 4 bases and J lost 3; bases outside the gene matches: 6. Germline V gives CDR1 WNHNN, CDR2 SYGVQD (reference sequence). The CDR3 has 15 residues. In nucleotides, the CDR3 is TGCGCCAGCAGTGGAGGTGGCGGGGGGGAAGAGACCCAGTACTTC. This gives the protein CASSGGGGGEETQYF.

The chain is built from TRBV7-2 and TRBJ1-5, with D unclear. This CDR3 has 15 amino acids. V gave up 5 bases and J gave up 4 bases, with 15 bases separating them. The germline V gene has CDR1 SGHTA and CDR2 FQGNSA. The CDR3 is CASSPGLGRNQPQHF. As DNA, the CDR3 is TGTGCCAGCAGCCCTGGGCTCGGTCGTAATCAGCCCCAGCATTTT.

This clone appeared a single time. The V gene is TRBV4-2, the J gene TRBJ1-2; weak D call: TRBD1 (6 bases). The CDR3 is 15 amino acids. CDR1 LGHNA and CDR2 YNFKEQ come from the germline V gene. Deletions cut 0 bases from V and 4 bases from J, with 12 bases between. DNA of the CDR3: TGTGCCAGCAGCCAAGAGGAACAGGGCGGCTATGGCTACACCTTC. Translation gives CASSQEEQGGYGYTF.

The V call is TRBV11-2, the J call TRBJ2-5; TRBD2 is a possible D gene (8 bases). There are 17 residues in the CDR3. The germline gives CDR1 SGHAT, CDR2 FQNNGV. V was cut by 2 bases and J by 5 bases, with 21 bases left in between. CDR3 protein: CASSLPAGVGGRETQYF. The CDR3 DNA reads as TGTGCCAGCAGCTTACCAGCGGGGGTAGGGGGCCGTGAGACCCAGTACTTC.

J is TRBJ1-4 and V is TRBV7-2; tentatively, D is TRBD1 (6 bases). The CDR3 is 16 amino acids. In germline, CDR1 is SGHTA, CDR2 FQGNSA. With 2 bases removed from V and 0 bases from J, the gap between germline ends came to 10 bases. The CDR3 spells CASSLLGQSTNEKLFF. The CDR3 nucleotides read TGTGCCAGCAGCTTACTTGGACAGTCAACTAATGAAAAACTGTTTTTT.

This chain connects TRBV4-1 to TRBJ1-2; D gene unclear. With 0 bases removed from V and 4 bases from J, the gap between germline ends came to 15 bases. CDR1 is MGHRA, CDR2 YSYEKL, per germline. The CDR3 extends over 16 amino acids. Here the CDR3 DNA reads TGCGCCAGCAGCCAAGAATCGACCAGGATCAGCTATGGCTACACCTTC. It translates to CASSQESTRISYGYTF.

The genes are TRBV28 and TRBJ2-7, with TRBD2 identical over 13 bases. From germline, CDR1 is MDHEN and CDR2 SYDVKM. CDR3 length equals 14 residues. Germline trimming cut 6 bases from V and 2 bases from J; bases unmatched to any gene: 1. The CDR3 DNA reads as TGTGCCAGCAGAACTAGCGGGGGGGCCTACGAGCAGTACTTC. This sequence encodes CASRTSGGAYEQYF.

The chain recombines TRBV13 with TRBJ1-2; 7 bases fit TRBD1. V was pared by 4 bases and J by 4 bases, with 3 bases of the junction left unmatched. Germline lookup yields CDR1 PRHDT and CDR2 FYEKMQ (reference sequence). The CDR3 is 13 residues long. Here the CDR3 reads CASSSGQIYGYTF. The CDR3 coding sequence is TGTGCCAGCAGCTCGGGACAGATCTATGGCTACACCTTC.

The V gene is TRBV19, the J gene TRBJ1-5, with D possibly matching TRBD1 (5 bases). The CDR3 has 14 amino acids. Germline-derived CDR1 and CDR2 are LNHDA and SQIVND (reference sequence). Trimming shortened V by 7 bases and J by 4 bases, and 14 bases separated the two germline ends. Here the CDR3 reads CASNERGGNQPQHF. The CDR3, as DNA: TGTGCCAGTAATGAAAGGGGAGGAAATCAGCCCCAGCATTTT.

The chain couples TRBV7-2 to TRBJ2-2; 13 positions agree with TRBD2. Trimming removed 4 bases from V and 7 bases from J; junction bases left unmatched: 9. Germline-derived CDR1 and CDR2 are SGHTA and FQGNSA. The CDR3 covers 17 residues. CDR3 protein: CASSSTGLAGAVGELFF. CDR3 nucleotides: TGTGCCAGCAGCTCAACCGGACTAGCGGGGGCGGTCGGGGAGCTGTTTTTT.

The chain employs TRBV5-6 and TRBJ2-2; D gene unclear. V dropped 5 bases and J dropped 1 base, with 12 bases sitting between them. This CDR3 is built from 15 residues. Germline V CDR1 and CDR2: SGHDT, YYEEEE. The CDR3 DNA follows: TGTGCCAGCAGTTACAGAGATCGGAACACCGGGGAGCTGTTTTTT. Translating gives CASSYRDRNTGELFF.

This chain joins TRBV19 and TRBJ1-5; no clear D. The germline V gene has CDR1 LNHDA and CDR2 SQIVND (reference sequence). This CDR3 contains 12 residues. Trimming removed 3 bases from V and 9 bases from J, with 9 bases in between. CDR3 nucleotides: TGTGCCAGTAGTATCGGTGGAGGGCCCCAGCATTTT. Translating gives CASSIGGGPQHF.

The chain is built from TRBV4-1 and TRBJ1-4; no reliable D call. V lost 1 base and J lost 3, with 12 bases in between. Germline V lookup: CDR1 MGHRA, CDR2 YSYEKL. The CDR3 extends over 16 amino acids. The CDR3 is CASSQGQGSPNEKLFF. The CDR3 nucleotides read TGCGCCAGCAGCCAAGGCCAAGGGAGTCCTAATGAAAAACTGTTTTTT.

V is TRBV27 and J is TRBJ2-7, with 7 positions matching TRBD1. CDR1 and CDR2 (germline): MNHEY, SMNVEV (reference sequence). This CDR3 has 15 residues. The ends lost 5 bases at V and 2 bases at J; junction bases unmatched: 9. CDR3 loop: CASSLGTAVAYEQYF. DNA of the CDR3: TGTGCCAGCAGTCTCGGGACAGCTGTCGCCTACGAGCAGTACTTC.

This rearrangement joins TRBV19 to TRBJ2-7; no reliable D call. V lost 6 bases, J lost 6 bases, and 9 bases lay in between. Germline V gene data show CDR1 as LNHDA and CDR2 as SQIVND (reference sequence). The CDR3 contains 11 residues. The CDR3 DNA reads as TGTGCCAGTAGGCAGTCTGGCGAGCAGTACTTC. This codes for CASRQSGEQYF.

The chain combines TRBV7-3 with TRBJ2-1, with 10 bases aligning to TRBD2. The CDR3 is 15 residues long. With 5 bases clipped from V and 3 bases from J, the junction kept 4 bases outside the gene matches. CDR1 is SGHTA, CDR2 FQGTGA, per germline. The CDR3 sequence: CASSPQRGGYNEQFF. The CDR3 DNA sequence: TGTGCCAGCAGCCCCCAGCGGGGGGGCTACAATGAGCAGTTCTTC. Drawing the rest from reference TRBV7-3 and TRBJ2-1, the complete variable domain is GAGVSQTPSNKVTEKGKYVELRCDPISGHTALYWYRQSLGQGPEFLIYFQGTGAADDSGLPNDRFFAVRPEGSVSTLKIQRTERGDSAVYLCASSPQRGGYNEQFFGPGTRLTVL.

The chain combines TRBV19 with TRBJ2-1; D might be TRBD2 (7 bases). This CDR3 is built from 15 residues. CDR1 LNHDA and CDR2 SQIVND come from the germline V gene (reference sequence). Trimming cost V 4 bases and J 4 bases, with 14 bases left between them. The CDR3 spells CASSSVGGAYNEQFF. As DNA, the CDR3 is TGTGCCAGTAGTAGTGTAGGGGGGGCATACAATGAGCAGTTCTTC.

In nucleotides, the CDR3 is TGTGCCACCAGCACATCAATCTTGAACGGACAGGGACCCTACGAGCAGTACTTC. Translation gives CATSTSILNGQGPYEQYF. The chain is built from TRBV15 and TRBJ2-7, with 8 bases identical to TRBD1. The CDR3 runs to 18 residues. Germline CDR1 reads LNHNV; CDR2 reads YYDKDF (reference sequence). Germline trimming cut 4 bases from V and 2 bases from J; bases unmatched to any gene: 16.

The gene calls are TRBV6-2 or TRBV6-3 and TRBJ2-7; a weak D match, TRBD2 (6 bases). Trimming removed 5 bases at V and 5 bases at J, with 13 bases between. Germline values: CDR1 MNHEY, CDR2 SVGEGT. The CDR3 covers 13 residues. The CDR3: CASSRGGEDEQYF. The CDR3 bases are TGTGCCAGCAGTAGGGGTGGGGAGGACGAGCAGTACTTC.

The rearrangement uses TRBV10-3 and TRBJ1-2; D not resolved. The V and J ends lost 0 bases and 7 bases respectively, with 12 bases between them. The CDR3 is 14 amino acids. The germline V gene has CDR1 ENHRY and CDR2 SYGVKD. The CDR3 loop is CAISESTVAAGYTF. The CDR3 nucleotides are TGTGCCATCAGTGAGTCAACCGTTGCGGCTGGCTACACCTTC.